This TCR beta chain appears in the sequencing data of a study of blood T cell repertoires in COVID-19. As for the study in general: PBMCs, B-cell-depleted T cells, or T cells were the source of the cDNA or gDNA that made up the material.

In the authors' workflow: Reference gene primer amplification gave nucleated cell count estimates. TCRdb keeps only in-frame clones here, not all; method: immunoSEQ multiplex PCR. V and J calls and clone size are copied from that table; D and trimming were computed from the DNA. There are some 220,000 clones in the sample; 84% occur only once, and 9.7% lies in the top ten. Germline lookup yields CDR1 KGHSH and CDR2 LQKENI. The CDR3 totals 15 residues. Germline trimming cut 4 bases from V and 0 bases from J; bases unmatched to any gene: 1. This sequence originates from a middle-aged man with active or convalescent COVID-19. The chain combines TRBV18 with TRBJ1-3, with 9 bases lining up with TRBD1. Sequenced sample: peripheral blood. The CDR3, as DNA: TGTGCCAGCTCACGACAGGGGGTCTCTGGAAACACCATATATTTT. Translating it yields CASSRQGVSGNTIYF.